These 11 T cell receptor beta chains originate from one sample sequenced in a study of cytomegalovirus exposure and HLA in healthy donors. 60 Vbeta and 13 Jbeta primers were used in PCR. Assay: immunoSEQ multiplex PCR; the TCRdb copy retains only in-frame clones and omits some. The sample has roughly 30,000 clones. Specimen: PBMCs. The receptors derive from a woman in her thirties or forties in good health and CMV-seropositive.

This rearrangement joins TRBV29-1 to TRBJ1-1, with a weak D call TRBD1 (5 bases). This CDR3 region has 13 residues. The germline V gene encodes CDR1 SQVTM and CDR2 ANQGSEA. Trimming removed 4 bases at V and 1 base at J, with 10 bases between. The CDR3 DNA follows: TGCAGCGTTGCAGTGGGGGGGAACACTGAAGCTTTCTTT. This sequence encodes CSVAVGGNTEAFF.

V and J are TRBV7-2 and TRBJ1-5; D is unclear. V lost 3 bases and J 1 base, leaving 13 bases between the germline ends. CDR1 is SGHTA and CDR2 is FQGNSA in the germline V gene. The CDR3 extends over 16 amino acids. The CDR3 is CASSLYSGLSNQPQHF. The DNA for the CDR3 is TGTGCCAGCAGCTTGTATTCGGGGTTGAGCAATCAGCCCCAGCATTTT. Full variable domain (remainder filled in from reference TRBV7-2 and TRBJ1-5): GAGVSQSPSNKVTEKGKDVELRCDPISGHTALYWYRQSLGQGLEFLIYFQGNSAPDKSGLPSDRFSAERTGGSVSTLTIQRTQQEDSAVYLCASSLYSGLSNQPQHFGDGTRLSIL.

The rearrangement joins TRBV4-1 to TRBJ2-3; a weak D match, TRBD1 (6 bases). The V end lost 1 base, the J end lost 3 bases, and 14 bases lay between the germline ends. Germline CDR1 and CDR2: MGHRA and YSYEKL. CDR3 length equals 16 residues. CDR3 bases: TGCGCCAGCAGCCAAGCAGGGGCTACCCGTACAGATACGCAGTATTTT. It is translated as CASSQAGATRTDTQYF.

The chain recombines TRBV9 with TRBJ2-1; TRBD2 matches at 7 bases. The CDR3 runs to 15 residues. Germline lookup yields CDR1 SGDLS and CDR2 YYNGEE. With 4 bases clipped from V and 7 bases from J, the junction kept 11 bases outside the gene matches. CDR3 residues: CASSLVGEGANEQFF. The CDR3 nucleotides read TGTGCCAGCAGCCTCGTCGGGGAGGGAGCGAATGAGCAGTTCTTC.

The chain combines TRBV4-2 with TRBJ2-1; a weak D match, TRBD2 (6 bases). The germline V and J ends were trimmed by 1 base and 5 bases, with 15 bases remaining between them. CDR1 LGHNA and CDR2 YNFKEQ come from the germline V gene. This CDR3 has 16 residues. The CDR3 protein is CASSQVEGRSDNEQFF. The CDR3 DNA is TGTGCCAGCAGCCAAGTGGAGGGAAGGTCCGACAATGAGCAGTTCTTC.

This chain joins TRBV5-1 and TRBJ2-1, with 9 bases aligning to TRBD2. V gave up 0 bases and J gave up 4 bases; unmatched junction bases: 2. This CDR3 comprises 15 residues. Germline V gene sequence: CDR1 SGHRS, CDR2 YFSETQ. CDR3 protein: CASSLVTSGYNEQFF. Written as DNA, the CDR3 is TGCGCCAGCAGCTTGGTGACTAGCGGTTACAATGAGCAGTTCTTC.

The chain recombines TRBV9 with TRBJ2-5; TRBD2 agrees at 9 bases. Judging by the DNA end, TRBJ2-7 fits better; the J call may be wrong. The CDR3 has 15 residues. Per germline, CDR1 SGDLS and CDR2 YYNGEE. As DNA, the CDR3 is TGTGCCAGCAGCGTAGCAGGTAGCGGGAGTAGCGAGCAGTACTTC. Residues: CASSVAGSGSSEQYF.

The genes are TRBV29-1 and TRBJ1-1, with D perhaps matching TRBD1 (6 bases). V lost 4 bases and J 4 bases, leaving 13 bases between the germline ends. Germline lookup yields CDR1 SQVTM and CDR2 ANQGSEA. There are 13 residues in the CDR3. The chain's CDR3 is CSVAIGGGTEAFF. The CDR3 DNA reads as TGCAGCGTTGCCATAGGGGGGGGCACTGAAGCTTTCTTT.

The chain carries TRBV7-9 and TRBJ2-5; 9 positions match TRBD1. CDR1 SEHNR and CDR2 FQNEAQ come from the germline V gene (reference sequence). The CDR3 has 13 residues. Trimming cost V 5 bases and J 4 bases; bases outside gene matches: 2. The CDR3 is CASSPQGAETQYF. CDR3 DNA sequence: TGTGCCAGCAGCCCACAGGGGGCAGAGACCCAGTACTTC.

The chain links TRBV30 to TRBJ1-1; D ambiguous. Germline assignment: CDR1 GTSNPN and CDR2 SVGIG (reference sequence). The CDR3 spans 16 residues. V lost 0 bases and J 4 bases, leaving 18 bases between the germline ends. The CDR3 loop reads CAWSVLGSPGSTEAFF. In DNA, the CDR3 is TGTGCCTGGAGTGTATTGGGCAGCCCTGGGTCCACTGAAGCTTTCTTT. Based on the CDR3 plus reference TRBV30 and TRBJ1-1, the full variable domain is SQTIHQWPATLVQPVGSPLSLECTVEGTSNPNLYWYRQAAGRGLQLLFYSVGIGQISSEVPQNLSASRPQDRQFILSSKKLLLSDSGFYLCAWSVLGSPGSTEAFFGQGTRLTVV.

The chain combines TRBV15 with TRBJ2-5; 11 nucleotides line up with TRBD2. The germline gives CDR1 LNHNV, CDR2 YYDKDF (reference sequence). The CDR3 spans 18 residues. The junction had 11 bases not matched to a gene; V was cut back by 0 bases and J by 5 bases. The DNA for the CDR3 is TGTGCCACCAGCAGAGACCGGGGGGTAGCGGGAGGGAGGGAGACCCAGTACTTC. Protein product: CATSRDRGVAGGRETQYF.